The sequence of this T cell receptor beta chain was determined in a study of cytomegalovirus exposure and HLA in healthy donors. Study conclusions and caveats: Confirmation was obtained in vitro that a few CMV-associated chains are specific for CMV antigens. Rarity characterized most TCR sequences, yet some public TCRs appeared in many donors. Associated with cytomegalovirus, according to the listing, were 150 to 200 TCR beta chains.

Trimming took 5 bases from V and 1 from J, leaving 20 bases between them. This CDR3 contains 17 residues. Germline V lookup: CDR1 SGHNT, CDR2 YENEEA. A word on this clone: Its antigen is undetermined.

Repertoires were generated with immunoSEQ multiplex PCR, while TCRdb's copy carries only in-frame clones and drops some. The profile shows around 150,000 clones, about 89% of them singletons. Sequencing was carried out using PBMCs. The receptor's source is a young man in good health and CMV-seronegative. This rearrangement joins TRBV11-3 to TRBJ2-5, with D tentatively TRBD2 (6 bases). CDR3 nucleotides: TGTGCCAGCAGCCCCGCGTGGGGGGAGCGGACCCAAGAGACCCAGTACTTC. This sequence encodes CASSPAWGERTQETQYF.